These 2 T cell receptor beta chains were all obtained from the same sample, sequenced in a study of Ad26.COV2.S vaccination and SARS-CoV-2 variants. Treatment here: about 20 received Ad26.COV2.S at low or high dose, single or two shots; several received placebo; per-sample allocation not given. Sample collection was performed on day 63 after the first vaccine or placebo injection. TCRdb's copy holds only in-frame clones and misses some; the assay was immunoSEQ multiplex PCR. The table records some 320,000 clones, more than 70% of them present only once. The sample was peripheral blood, taken in a trial of Ad26.COV2.S vaccine versus placebo. The receptors originated from a person aged 18-60 years who received the Ad26.COV2.S COVID-19 vaccine or a placebo.

The table lists this clone with a count of one. This chain uses TRBV5-1 with TRBJ1-5; D gene ambiguous. The CDR3 is 14 amino acids. Germline-derived CDR1 and CDR2 are SGHRS and YFSETQ. The V end lost 2 bases, the J end lost 5 bases, and 11 bases lay between the germline ends. The CDR3 region has the DNA TGCGCCAGCAGCTTATCCTTTCCGGATCAGCCCCAGCATTTT. Amino acid sequence: CASSLSFPDQPQHF.

In its sample, this clone was seen once. The gene calls are TRBV6-2 or TRBV6-3 and TRBJ2-5, with 7 nucleotides matching TRBD1. Per the germline V gene, CDR1 is MNHEY and CDR2 is SVGEGT. This CDR3 comprises 14 residues. The J segment lost 11 bases and the V segment lost 5 bases, leaving 14 bases of the junction unmatched. CDR3: CASSKPFGTVAQYF. Written as DNA, the CDR3 is TGTGCCAGCAGTAAACCCTTCGGGACAGTTGCTCAGTACTTC.